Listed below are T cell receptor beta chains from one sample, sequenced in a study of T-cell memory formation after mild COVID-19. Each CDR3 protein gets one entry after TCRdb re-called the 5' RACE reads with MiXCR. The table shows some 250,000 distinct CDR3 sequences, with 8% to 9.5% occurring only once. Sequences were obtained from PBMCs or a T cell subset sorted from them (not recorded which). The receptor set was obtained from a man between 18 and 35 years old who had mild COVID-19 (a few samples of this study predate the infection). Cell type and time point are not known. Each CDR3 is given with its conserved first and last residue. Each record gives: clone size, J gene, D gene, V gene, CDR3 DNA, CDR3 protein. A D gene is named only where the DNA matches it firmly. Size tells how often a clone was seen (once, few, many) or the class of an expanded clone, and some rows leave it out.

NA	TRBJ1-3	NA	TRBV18	TGTGCCAGCTCACCCATGGAGAGACACTCTGGAAACACCATATATTTT	CASSPMERHSGNTIYF
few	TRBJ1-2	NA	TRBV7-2	TGTGCCAGCAGCCTTCCGTCCGGGAAGCTCTATGGCTACACCTTC	CASSLPSGKLYGYTF
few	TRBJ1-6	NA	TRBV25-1	TGTGCCAGCAGTGAGGGATGGGATAATTCACCCCTCCACTTT	CASSEGWDNSPLHF
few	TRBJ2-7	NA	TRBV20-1	TGCAGTGCTGCCCGGACGGGGACCTACGAGCAGTACTTC	CSAARTGTYEQYF
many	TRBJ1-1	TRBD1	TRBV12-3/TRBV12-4	TGTGCCAGCAGTTCCGGACAGGGTATCACTGAAGCTTTCTTT	CASSSGQGITEAFF
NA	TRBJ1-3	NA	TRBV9	TGTGCCAGCAGCGTCTCCCCGATATCTGGAAACACCATATATTTT	CASSVSPISGNTIYF
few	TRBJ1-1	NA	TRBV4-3	TGCGCCAGCAGCCAAGAAGATTTGGGAGGGGCTGAAGCTTTCTTT	CASSQEDLGGAEAFF
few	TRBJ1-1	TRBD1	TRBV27	TGTGCCAGCAGTCTAGGGACAGGGGGCGCGAGGAACACTGAAGCTTTCTTT	CASSLGTGGARNTEAFF
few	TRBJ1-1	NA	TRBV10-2	TGCGCCAGCAGTGAGTCGATAGTCGGTGGTGCTGAAGCTTTCTTT	CASSESIVGGAEAFF
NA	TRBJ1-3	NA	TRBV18	TGTGCCAGCTCACCATCGGCAGGCTCTGGAAACACCATATATTTT	CASSPSAGSGNTIYF
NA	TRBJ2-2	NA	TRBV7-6	TGTGCCAGCAGCCAAGAGGCCAGGCGAACCGGGGAGCTGTTTTTT	CASSQEARRTGELFF
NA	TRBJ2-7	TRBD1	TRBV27	TGTGCCAGCAGCCCCCTCGGTGGGACAGGGTACGAGCAGTACTTC	CASSPLGGTGYEQYF
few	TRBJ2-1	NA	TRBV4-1	TGCGCCAGCAGACACGAGCCCACAGCCCCCTACAATGAGCAGTTCTTC	CASRHEPTAPYNEQFF
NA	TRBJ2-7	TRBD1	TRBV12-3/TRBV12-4	TGTGCCAGCAGTTACGACAGGGGGGACTATACCGGATGGGAGCAGTACTTC	CASSYDRGDYTGWEQYF
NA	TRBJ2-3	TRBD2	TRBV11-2	TGTGCCAGCACATGGACTGGCGGGGGACGCTCAGATACGCAGTATTTT	CASTWTGGGRSDTQYF